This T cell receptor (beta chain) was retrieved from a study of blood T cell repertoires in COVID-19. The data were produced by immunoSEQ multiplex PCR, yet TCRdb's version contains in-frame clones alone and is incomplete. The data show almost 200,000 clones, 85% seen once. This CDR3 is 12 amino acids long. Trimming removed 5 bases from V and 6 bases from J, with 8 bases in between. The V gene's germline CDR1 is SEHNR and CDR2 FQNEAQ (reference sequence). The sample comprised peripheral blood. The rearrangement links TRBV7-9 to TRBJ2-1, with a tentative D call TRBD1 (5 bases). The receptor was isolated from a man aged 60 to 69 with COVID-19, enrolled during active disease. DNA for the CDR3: TGTGCCAGCAGCCTAGACAGCAATGAGCAGTTCTTC. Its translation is CASSLDSNEQFF. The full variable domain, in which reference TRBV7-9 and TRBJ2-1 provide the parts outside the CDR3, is DTGVSQNPRHKITKRGQNVTFRCDPISEHNRLYWYRQTLGQGPEFLTYFQNEAQLEKSRLLSDRFSAERPKGSFSTLEIQRTEQGDSAMYLCASSLDSNEQFFGPGTRLTVL.